The T cell receptor (beta chain) described here comes from a study of blood T cells in healthy people across ages. Details on this clonotype: Its antigen is unknown.

Together with a sample-barcoded 5' primer, a J-beta primer mix was included in a second PCR lasting about 7 to 11 cycles. TCRdb analysed the 5' RACE reads with MiXCR anew, one entry per CDR3 protein. The table includes 1.4 million or so distinct CDR3 sequences, around 40% detected once. The study, taken as a whole, reports: As naive T cell percentage varied, TCR beta diversity correlated strongly with it.

Germline assignment: CDR1 SGHTA and CDR2 FQGTGA. V shed 2 bases, J shed 5 bases, and the junction held 6 bases outside the gene matches. The CDR3 contains 16 residues. The gene calls are TRBV7-3 and TRBJ1-6; 7 bases line up with TRBD1. The source material was blood. The sequence came from a woman aged 18-30 years in good health. CDR3 nucleotide sequence: TGTGCCAGCAGCTTAGGGGGGACAGTAAATAATTCACCCCTCCACTTT. Its translation is CASSLGGTVNNSPLHF.